Sequencing of this T cell receptor beta chain was carried out in a study of shared T cell receptors in the human thymus (dated by TCRdb to about 2021). Regarding the complete study: The study investigated the way shared, self-reactive T-cell receptor alpha chains are produced in the human thymus.

In the case of this clone: Its antigen is unknown. Base qualities were left out, and no much larger clone turns up one base away.

To prepare the library, the immunoSEQ multiplex PCR assay was applied. Drawn from immuneACCESS, this table holds only the in-frame rearrangements with V and J called that TCRdb kept. Clones are partly lost; checked studies trace under half to an unresolved V gene and leave the rest unexplained. This sample holds 720,000 or so clones; roughly 88% were observed only once. Of the sample, about 0.0098% falls within the top ten clones. CDR1 and CDR2 are drawn from the germline V gene: MNHEY, SVGAGI. From cysteine to phenylalanine, the CDR3 is 15 amino acids long. Here the CDR3 DNA is all that survives: 45 bases in frame from base 1. Trimming removed 8 bases from V and 4 bases from J, leaving 18 bases between the germline ends. In addition, the sample was reused for a study of human thymus T cells. Drawing on the second study: Donors were immunologically healthy infants undergoing open corrective cardiac surgery for congenital heart defects in Finland. Thymus tissue was collected as surgical resects that were removed during corrective cardiac surgery. Biased V and J gene segment usage appeared to be present in both thymic and peripheral blood repertoires. The related research found that thymic TCR repertoires overlapped highly between unrelated individuals. TCR alpha and beta repertoires from roughly eight infant thymus samples and a few related peripheral blood samples were characterized in the study. The cohort included about 6 male and a couple of female infants, with donor ages spanning 7 to 244 days. Thymocytes were mechanically released from the tissue and were stored as pellets of roughly 10-32 million cells at -70 degrees C. A QIAsymphony instrument was used to extract genomic DNA from the frozen cell pellets. The immunoSEQ multiplex PCR assay was used to amplify the TCRB and TCRAD loci from a standardized amount of quality-controlled genomic DNA. Amplicons spanned the V(D)J region at a length sufficient to cover the CDR3 and identify V and J genes. The commercial immunoSEQ service was used to sequence amplicons on an Illumina platform. Primer bias and sequencing errors were corrected using previously described methods, and TCRAD and TCRB definitions followed the IMGT database. immunoSEQ Analyzer 3.0 and VDJTools were used for repertoire analysis, which covered basic statistics, V/J segment usage, diversity estimates, rarefaction and pairwise overlap. Diversity was estimated with Chao1, ChaoE, Efron-Thisted, Shannon and inverse Simpson indices, and also on datasets down-sampled to the smallest sample. Repertoire overlap used strict matching of CDR3 nucleotide sequence, V gene and J gene, with Jaccard-based multidimensional scaling clustering. On average, thymus samples gave 750,000 to 950,000 unique TCRB clonotypes, whereas blood samples gave about 84,000.

The sample comprised thymocytes. The V and J segments used are TRBV6-5 and TRBJ1-3; matching of 5 bases hints at TRBD1 as the D gene. This clonotype was obtained from a girl in the first two years of life with a congenital heart defect. Donor details come from another sample of the same person, matched by shared clones. The bases are TGTGCCAGCCAGCCGGGCGGCAGGGTCGGAAACACCATATATTTT. Its coded protein is CASQPGGRVGNTIYF.